The clone carrying this T cell receptor (beta chain) appeared once. What it recognizes is unknown. The CDR3 contains 15 residues. With 4 bases removed from V and 2 bases from J, the gap between germline ends came to 14 bases. Looked up from germline, CDR1 is SGDLS and CDR2 is YYNGEE. FACS sorted CD4+ or CD8+ T cells into CD45RA+ naive and CD45RO+ memory. This sample stems from a study of regulatory dendritic cells for organ transplantation. Study conclusions and caveats: Mature dendritic cells appeared to drive more memory CD8+ clonal expansion than regulatory ones. Memory T cells were less diverse than naive, with memory CD8+ most oligoclonal. Among resting subsets, memory CD8+ cells contained the most alloreactive clonotypes.

Data came from immunoSEQ multiplex PCR; TCRdb stores just in-frame clones and leaves some out. The data show under 40,000 clones, under 95% seen once. V is TRBV9 and J is TRBJ2-3; D is ambiguous. The sample comprised naive CD8+ T cells from blood. Documented subset: CD45RA+ naive T cells. The sequence was collected from a human donor in good health. The CDR3 bases are TGTGCCAGCAGCCCCCGTTCCCTCTCCACAGATACGCAGTATTTT. Its protein product is CASSPRSLSTDTQYF.